These 22 T cell receptor beta chains came from one sample sequenced in a study of cytotoxic CD8 clonotypes in ibrutinib-treated CLL. This table comes from immunoSEQ multiplex PCR, and its TCRdb copy is limited to in-frame clones, with some not included. The sample records nearly 300,000 clones, roughly three quarters being singletons. The sequences come from PBMCs, collected at disease progression, from a patient treated with ibrutinib. These receptors were collected from a human donor with chronic lymphocytic leukemia.

The sample holds one count of this clone. This sequence joins TRBV7-2 and TRBJ2-1; TRBD2 aligns across 12 bases. The CDR3 totals 17 residues. Looked up from germline, CDR1 is SGHTA and CDR2 is FQGNSA. V lost 4 bases and J lost 5; bases outside the gene matches: 9. This chain's CDR3 is CASSSLKLAGGDNEQFF. CDR3 bases: TGTGCCAGCAGCTCCTTGAAGCTAGCGGGAGGGGACAATGAGCAGTTCTTC.

The chain uses TRBV9 and TRBJ2-1; TRBD2 matches 8 bases. The CDR3 is 17 residues long. V dropped 1 base and J dropped 3; count of bases not matched to a gene: 9. Germline loops: CDR1 SGDLS, CDR2 YYNGEE. This CDR3 reads CASSVTAGGPIYNEQFF. The CDR3 bases are TGTGCCAGCAGCGTAACGGCGGGGGGACCAATCTACAATGAGCAGTTCTTC. The entire variable domain, with the rest obtained from reference TRBV9 and TRBJ2-1, is as follows: DSGVTQTPKHLITATGQRVTLRCSPRSGDLSVYWYQQSLDQGLQFLIQYYNGEERAKGNILERFSAQQFPDLHSELNLSSLELGDSALYFCASSVTAGGPIYNEQFFGPGTRLTVL.

The chain joins TRBV29-1 to TRBJ2-7; D gene uncertain. V lost 6 bases, J lost 4 bases, and 13 bases lay in between. Germline values: CDR1 SQVTM, CDR2 ANQGSEA. The CDR3 runs to 12 residues. The CDR3 bases are TGCAGCGTCGGAACGACGCGGTACGAGCAGTACTTC. This codes for CSVGTTRYEQYF.

This clone was detected a few times. This chain connects TRBV4-1 to TRBJ1-6; D is possibly TRBD1 (6 bases). The length of the CDR3 is 16 residues. Trimming cost V 1 base and J 7 bases, with 14 bases left between them. Germline CDR1 reads MGHRA; CDR2 reads YSYEKL. The CDR3 here is CASSQGHTGTNSPLHF. As DNA, the CDR3 is TGCGCCAGCAGCCAAGGCCATACAGGGACCAATTCACCCCTCCACTTT.

This clone was counted a few times. The V gene is TRBV10-3, the J gene TRBJ1-2; 9 bases are shared with TRBD1. V was pared by 4 bases and J by 4 bases, with 13 bases of the junction left unmatched. CDR3 length equals 17 residues. The germline V gene has CDR1 ENHRY and CDR2 SYGVKD. CDR3 DNA sequence: TGTGCCATCAGTGTAGGGCGACAGGGGGGATTAAGCTATGGCTACACCTTC. Protein product: CAISVGRQGGLSYGYTF.

The chain uses TRBV25-1 and TRBJ2-3; the D gene is possibly TRBD2 (6 bases). Germline-derived CDR1 and CDR2 are MGHDK and SYGVNS. Between the trimmed V and J ends, which lost 5 bases and 6 bases, there was a span of 24 bases. The length of the CDR3 is 17 residues. CDR3 DNA sequence: TGTGCCAGCAGTCCGTACCTTCATCCCCGGGGGTCCGATACGCAGTATTTT. As protein: CASSPYLHPRGSDTQYF.

The rearrangement uses TRBV4-1 and TRBJ2-3, with TRBD2 matching over 7 bases. The CDR3 is 16 amino acids. Germline V gene data show CDR1 as MGHRA and CDR2 as YSYEKL. After removal of 8 bases from V and 8 bases from J, the junction contained 19 bases not matched to a gene. CDR3 DNA sequence: TGCGCCAGCCGTATGCTTGGGCGGGGGAGGGGTCGTACGCAGTATTTT. It yields the protein CASRMLGRGRGRTQYF.

V is TRBV5-6 and J is TRBJ1-5; 8 nucleotides agree with TRBD1. The germline CDR1 and CDR2 sequences are SGHDT and YYEEEE. With V trimmed by 4 bases and J by 10 bases, 10 bases remained unmatched. The CDR3 extends over 14 amino acids. The CDR3 protein is CASSGGRTGLPQHF. CDR3 coding DNA: TGTGCCAGCAGCGGCGGGAGGACAGGGCTACCCCAGCATTTT.

The J gene is TRBJ1-2, the V gene TRBV7-8, with 10 positions matching TRBD1. V trimming: 6 bases; J trimming: 6 bases; junction bases outside the gene matches: 4. This CDR3 has 13 amino acids. The germline gives CDR1 SGHVS, CDR2 FQNEAQ. CDR3 in DNA: TGTGCCAGCAGGACGACAGGGGGCCATGGCTACACCTTC. Translating gives CASRTTGGHGYTF.

V is TRBV5-4 and J is TRBJ2-1; 16 nucleotides line up with TRBD2. The CDR3 is 15 residues long. V lost 4 bases to trimming and J lost 8 bases; unmatched junction nucleotides: 3. Germline loops: CDR1 SGHNT, CDR2 YYREEE (reference sequence). In DNA, the CDR3 is TGTGCCAGCAGCCCGGGACTAGCGGGGGGGTATGAGCAGTTCTTC. It yields the protein CASSPGLAGGYEQFF.

The CDR3 nucleotides are TGTGCCAGCAGCTTGGGTCAGGGAGTAGGGCAGCCCCAGCATTTT. Its translation: CASSLGQGVGQPQHF. The chain is built from TRBV5-6 and TRBJ1-5; TRBD1 might be the D (5 bases). V lost 0 bases and J lost 7, with 14 bases in between. The length of the CDR3 is 15 residues. CDR1 and CDR2 from the germline V gene are SGHDT and YYEEEE.

The chain is built from TRBV5-1 and TRBJ2-3; 7 bases match TRBD1. J was trimmed by 3 bases and V by 0 bases; bases with no gene match: 4. CDR1 is SGHRS and CDR2 is YFSETQ in the germline V gene. The CDR3 runs 15 residues. The CDR3 region has the DNA TGCGCCAGCAGCTTGGCCCCGACAGGGACAGATACGCAGTATTTT. Translating it yields CASSLAPTGTDTQYF.

V is TRBV7-3 and J is TRBJ2-2; 10 bases fit TRBD1. The germline gives CDR1 SGHTA, CDR2 FQGTGA. The CDR3 runs to 16 residues. V trimming: 4 bases; J trimming: 5 bases; junction bases outside the gene matches: 7. Written as DNA, the CDR3 is TGTGCCAGCAGCTCTTGGGACAGGGGTCGGACCGGGGAGCTGTTTTTT. It yields the protein CASSSWDRGRTGELFF.

This clone has just one count. The rearrangement links TRBV5-1 to TRBJ1-2; D call uncertain. CDR1 and CDR2 from the germline V gene are SGHRS and YFSETQ. The CDR3 extends over 15 amino acids. Trimming removed 4 bases from V and 6 bases from J, with 19 bases in between. DNA of the CDR3: TGCGCCAGCAGCCGGGAGTCAAGGGCTGGGGATGGCTACACCTTC. It encodes CASSRESRAGDGYTF.

V is TRBV27 and J is TRBJ2-2; D gene ambiguous. Deletions cut 6 bases from V and 6 bases from J, with 5 bases between. CDR1 and CDR2 (germline): MNHEY, SMNVEV (reference sequence). The CDR3 contains 11 residues. The CDR3 nucleotides are TGTGCCAGCAGCCATTCCGGGGAGCTGTTTTTT. This codes for CASSHSGELFF.

The chain links TRBV10-2 to TRBJ2-3; no clear D. Germline values: CDR1 WSHSY, CDR2 SAAADI. This CDR3 contains 14 residues. The ends were cut back, 5 bases at V and 1 base at J, with 10 bases in the middle. CDR3 sequence reads: CASSKQVRTDTQYF. CDR3 DNA sequence: TGCGCCAGCAGTAAGCAGGTTCGCACAGATACGCAGTATTTT.

The J gene is TRBJ2-2, the V gene TRBV9; no firm D call. Germline CDR1 is SGDLS and CDR2 is YYNGEE. V lost 0 bases and J lost 5, with 11 bases in between. The CDR3 is 15 residues long. In DNA, the CDR3 is TGTGCCAGCAGCGTAGGGGTCGTTCCGACCGGGGAGCTGTTTTTT. It codes for CASSVGVVPTGELFF.

V usage is TRBV9 and J usage is TRBJ2-3; 7 bases fit TRBD2. The CDR3 spans 16 residues. The germline CDR1 and CDR2 sequences are SGDLS and YYNGEE. After removal of 7 bases from V and 2 bases from J, the junction contained 13 bases not matched to a gene. The CDR3 region has the DNA TGTGCCAGCCGCCACATCGAGGGAGGGACCACAGATACGCAGTATTTT. Protein: CASRHIEGGTTDTQYF.

The chain joins TRBV27 to TRBJ2-2; D perhaps matches TRBD1 (6 bases). CDR3 length: 17 residues. V gave up 5 bases and J gave up 0 bases, with 16 bases separating them. Germline-derived CDR1 and CDR2 are MNHEY and SMNVEV (reference sequence). CDR3: CASSPSTGIANTGELFF. The CDR3 region has the DNA TGTGCCAGCAGTCCCTCGACAGGAATTGCGAACACCGGGGAGCTGTTTTTT.

This clone was counted a few times. This chain connects TRBV6-5 to TRBJ1-5; D is undetermined. Trimming pared 2 bases from V and 6 bases from J, leaving 11 bases between. Germline V gives CDR1 MNHEY, CDR2 SVGAGI. This CDR3 is 14 amino acids long. CDR3 coding DNA: TGTGCCAGCAGTTACAACTCGGGGAGTCAGCCCCAGCATTTT. The encoded protein is CASSYNSGSQPQHF.

J is TRBJ1-2 and V is TRBV29-1, with 7 bases fitting TRBD1. Trimming at V came to 4 bases and at J to 1 base, leaving 12 bases not matched to a gene. The germline V gene has CDR1 SQVTM and CDR2 ANQGSEA. The CDR3 is 16 residues long. CDR3 bases: TGCAGCGTTGGGCCGGTGGGGACAGAGCATAACTATGGCTACACCTTC. This encodes CSVGPVGTEHNYGYTF. Together with reference TRBV29-1 and TRBJ1-2, the CDR3 gives the full variable domain: SAVISQKPSRDICQRGTSLTIQCQVDSQVTMMFWYRQQPGQSLTLIATANQGSEATYESGFVIDKFPISRPNLTFSTLTVSNMSPEDSSIYLCSVGPVGTEHNYGYTFGSGTRLTVV.

This clone was found a few times. This rearrangement joins TRBV12-5 to TRBJ1-2; D unresolved. The CDR3 loop spans 12 amino acids. Per the germline V gene, CDR1 is LGHNT and CDR2 is FRNRAP. V was clipped by 2 bases and J by 6 bases, with 7 bases between them. The CDR3 nucleotides are TGTGCTAGTGGTTTGTGGGGTGATGGCTACACCTTC. It translates to CASGLWGDGYTF.